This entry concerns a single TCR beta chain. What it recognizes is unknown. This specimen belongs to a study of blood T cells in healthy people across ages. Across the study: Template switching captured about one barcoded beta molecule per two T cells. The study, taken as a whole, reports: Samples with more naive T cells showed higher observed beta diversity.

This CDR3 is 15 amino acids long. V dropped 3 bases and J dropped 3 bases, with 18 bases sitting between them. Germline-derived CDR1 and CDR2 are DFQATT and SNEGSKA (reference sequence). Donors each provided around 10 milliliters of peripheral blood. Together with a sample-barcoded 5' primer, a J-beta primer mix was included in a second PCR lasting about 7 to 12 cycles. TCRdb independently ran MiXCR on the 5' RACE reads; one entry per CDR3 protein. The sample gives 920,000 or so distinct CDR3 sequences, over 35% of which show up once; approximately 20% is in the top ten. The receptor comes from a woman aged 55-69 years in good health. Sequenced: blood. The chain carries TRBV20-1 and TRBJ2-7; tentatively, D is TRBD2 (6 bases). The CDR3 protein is CSARDLRDSIYEQYF. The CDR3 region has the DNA TGCAGTGCTAGGGACCTCCGGGACTCGATCTACGAGCAGTACTTC.